Below are 19 T cell receptor beta chains sequenced from a single sample in a study of blood T cell repertoires in COVID-19. TCRdb keeps only in-frame clones here, not all; method: immunoSEQ multiplex PCR. The sample contains some 230,000 clones, around 87% of which appear only once. Sample: peripheral blood. The receptors come from a woman in her forties or fifties with COVID-19, enrolled during active disease.

V is TRBV5-1 and J is TRBJ1-2; unclear D gene. CDR3 length: 14 amino acids. Germline-derived CDR1 and CDR2 are SGHRS and YFSETQ. Trimming took 4 bases from V and 3 from J, leaving 13 bases between them. The CDR3 nucleotides read TGCGCCAGCAGCCCCGCGGGATTGCACTATGGCTACACCTTC. This codes for CASSPAGLHYGYTF.

The V and J genes are TRBV7-2 and TRBJ1-6; TRBD1 matches 10 bases. Germline trimming cut 4 bases from V and 10 bases from J; bases unmatched to any gene: 10. The CDR3 has 16 amino acids. CDR1 is SGHTA, CDR2 FQGNSA, per germline. CDR3 sequence reads: CASSSPGQGFGSPLHF. Here the CDR3 DNA reads TGTGCCAGCAGCTCGCCGGGACAGGGGTTTGGATCACCCCTCCACTTT.

The rearrangement joins TRBV5-4 to TRBJ1-4, with 7 bases matching TRBD1. The CDR3 consists of 14 residues. CDR1 is SGHNT, CDR2 YYREEE, per germline (reference sequence). V lost 4 bases and J lost 7; bases outside the gene matches: 7. The CDR3 is CASSKEGAREKLFF. The DNA of the CDR3 is TGTGCCAGCAGCAAGGAGGGGGCGCGTGAAAAACTGTTTTTT. Full variable domain (missing parts from reference TRBV5-4 and TRBJ1-4): ETGVTQSPTHLIKTRGQQVTLRCSSQSGHNTVSWYQQALGQGPQFIFQYYREEENGRGNFPPRFSGLQFPNYSSELNVNALELDDSALYLCASSKEGAREKLFFGSGTQLSVL.

V usage is TRBV6-5 and J usage is TRBJ2-2; D uncertain. V lost 0 bases and J lost 7, with 12 bases in between. CDR1 and CDR2 from the germline V gene are MNHEY and SVGAGI. The CDR3 covers 15 residues. The CDR3 reads CASSYSALNGGELFF. The CDR3 DNA is TGTGCCAGCAGTTACTCAGCCCTAAACGGCGGGGAGCTGTTTTTT.

In this sample, this clone turned up a few times. The V gene is TRBV24-1, the J gene TRBJ2-5, with 7 positions matching TRBD2. The length of the CDR3 is 14 residues. Germline CDR1 and CDR2: KGHDR and SFDVKD. The ends lost 9 bases at V and 5 bases at J; junction bases unmatched: 11. CDR3 loop: CATGDVGGSETQYF. In nucleotides, the CDR3 is TGTGCCACCGGGGATGTCGGGGGGTCGGAGACCCAGTACTTC.

The gene calls are TRBV27 and TRBJ1-5; 8 bases line up with TRBD1. Germline trimming cut 5 bases from V and 1 base from J; bases unmatched to any gene: 1. The germline V gene has CDR1 MNHEY and CDR2 SMNVEV (reference sequence). The CDR3 is made up of 14 amino acids. The CDR3 here is CASSHRGSNQPQHF. The CDR3 bases are TGTGCCAGCAGTCACAGGGGGAGCAATCAGCCCCAGCATTTT.

This rearrangement joins TRBV2 to TRBJ2-1, with 7 nucleotides matching TRBD1. The germline V gene encodes CDR1 SNHLY and CDR2 FYNNEI. The J segment lost 9 bases and the V segment lost 6 bases, leaving 11 bases of the junction unmatched. There are 14 residues in the CDR3. Written as DNA, the CDR3 is TGTGCCAGCAGCCAAGACAGGGTGGGTGGTGAGCAGTTCTTC. It specifies CASSQDRVGGEQFF.

The chain links TRBV2 to TRBJ2-3; the D gene is possibly TRBD2 (7 bases). The CDR3 runs 14 residues. Germline lookup yields CDR1 SNHLY and CDR2 FYNNEI. V gave up 7 bases and J gave up 5 bases, with 16 bases separating them. The CDR3 is CASIRGGAKDTQYF. The CDR3 bases are TGTGCCAGCATTCGAGGGGGGGCCAAAGATACGCAGTATTTT.

The rearrangement joins TRBV2 to TRBJ2-2; tentatively, D is TRBD2 (5 bases). This CDR3 spans 15 amino acids. Per germline, CDR1 SNHLY and CDR2 FYNNEI. V lost 1 base and J lost 4, with 10 bases in between. CDR3 amino acids: CASSEGQDFTGELFF. The CDR3 region has the DNA TGTGCCAGCAGTGAAGGGCAGGACTTCACCGGGGAGCTGTTTTTT.

The chain has TRBV19 and TRBJ1-1; D remains ambiguous. Trimming cost V 3 bases and J 4 bases, with 9 bases left between them. CDR1 LNHDA and CDR2 SQIVND come from the germline V gene (reference sequence). CDR3 length: 13 residues. In nucleotides, the CDR3 is TGTGCCAGTAGTATTAGGCCGGGCACTGAAGCTTTCTTT. This encodes CASSIRPGTEAFF.

This chain uses TRBV28 with TRBJ2-1; D is unresolved. V shed 1 base and J shed 2 bases, with 12 bases lying between them. The germline V gene has CDR1 MDHEN and CDR2 SYDVKM. CDR3 size: 16 residues. The CDR3 bases are TGTGCCAGCAGTTTATTCGTCACAGCCGCCTACAATGAGCAGTTCTTC. Its protein product is CASSLFVTAAYNEQFF.

V usage is TRBV7-2 and J usage is TRBJ2-2; TRBD2 aligns across 15 bases. This CDR3 contains 18 residues. The ends lost 1 base at V and 4 bases at J; junction bases unmatched: 4. The germline gives CDR1 SGHTA, CDR2 FQGNSA. CDR3 sequence reads: CASSLVGTSGGLTGELFF. CDR3 bases: TGTGCCAGCAGCTTAGTTGGGACTAGCGGGGGGCTCACCGGGGAGCTGTTTTTT.

The chain links TRBV5-8 to TRBJ2-7, with 9 nucleotides matching TRBD1. The CDR3 consists of 14 residues. Trimming took 3 bases from V and 7 from J; bases not matched to a gene: 8. Germline loops: CDR1 SGHTS, CDR2 YDEGEE. As DNA, the CDR3 is TGTGCCAGCAGCTACGACAGGGGGAGGAGAGAGCAGTACTTC. Translation gives CASSYDRGRREQYF. The whole variable domain, remainder taken from reference TRBV5-8 and TRBJ2-7, is EAGVTQSPTHLIKTRGQQATLRCSPISGHTSVYWYQQALGLGLQFLLWYDEGEERNRGNFPPRFSGRQFPNYSSELNVNALELEDSALYLCASSYDRGRREQYFGPGTRLTVT.

The CDR3 DNA reads TGCGCCAGCAGCCCGCAGACTAGCGGCCCCAATGAGCAGTTCTTC. It codes for CASSPQTSGPNEQFF. The chain couples TRBV5-1 to TRBJ2-1; 9 bases match TRBD2. Germline CDR1 is SGHRS and CDR2 is YFSETQ. The CDR3 runs 15 residues. V lost 4 bases to trimming and J lost 6 bases; unmatched junction nucleotides: 8.

Written as DNA, the CDR3 is TGTGCCAGCAGCCTAATGAGCACTGAAGCTTTCTTT. It is translated as CASSLMSTEAFF. The J gene is TRBJ1-1, the V gene TRBV5-4; D is unresolved. CDR3 length: 12 residues. Germline-derived CDR1 and CDR2 are SGHNT and YYREEE (reference sequence). With 4 bases removed from V and 4 bases from J, the gap between germline ends came to 8 bases.

The V call is TRBV7-2, the J call TRBJ1-2; D is ambiguous. Germline CDR1 is SGHTA and CDR2 is FQGNSA. V dropped 8 bases and J dropped 0 bases, with 7 bases sitting between them. This CDR3 spans 12 amino acids. The CDR3 nucleotides are TGTGCCAGCTCCGGAGCTAACTATGGCTACACCTTC. This translates into CASSGANYGYTF.

The chain uses TRBV29-1 and TRBJ2-2, with D maybe TRBD1 (6 bases). This CDR3 is 13 amino acids long. V lost 3 bases and J lost 1, with 6 bases in between. The germline V gene encodes CDR1 SQVTM and CDR2 ANQGSEA. The CDR3 region is CSVDRGNTGELFF. Here the CDR3 DNA reads TGCAGCGTTGACAGGGGGAACACCGGGGAGCTGTTTTTT.

The gene calls are TRBV7-2 and TRBJ2-7; D gene unclear. Per the germline V gene, CDR1 is SGHTA and CDR2 is FQGNSA. The CDR3 extends over 14 amino acids. The germline V and J ends were trimmed by 1 base and 4 bases, with 11 bases remaining between them. DNA for the CDR3: TGTGCCAGCAGCTTAGTACCGAATACTTACGAGCAGTACTTC. Translation gives CASSLVPNTYEQYF.

This sequence joins TRBV4-3 and TRBJ2-7, with D unclear. The CDR3 consists of 13 residues. Germline V gene data show CDR1 as LGHNA and CDR2 as YSLEER. The V end lost 4 bases, the J end lost 3 bases, and 10 bases lay between the germline ends. The CDR3 loop is CASSLDIFYEQYF. The CDR3 region has the DNA TGCGCCAGCAGCCTCGACATTTTCTACGAGCAGTACTTC.